Below, one T cell receptor beta chain is given with its context. The antigen is undetermined. PCR involved 60 Vbeta and 13 Jbeta primers. Profiling relied on immunoSEQ multiplex PCR, and the TCRdb table lists in-frame clones only, not all of them. This sample's clone table lists tens of thousands of clones. Germline V lookup: CDR1 LGHNA, CDR2 YNFKEQ. The J segment lost 0 bases and the V segment lost 4 bases, leaving 2 bases of the junction unmatched. The CDR3 is made up of 15 amino acids. The data derive from a study of cytomegalovirus exposure and HLA in healthy donors. Study at large: Earlier sequencing of about 179 million T cells yielded roughly 100 million unique TCR beta sequences.

Study-level results: As was reported, the HLA-A and HLA-B alleles of most subjects were accurately predicted from TCR beta sequences. In a later analysis, TCR beta V- and J-gene trimming showed a link to a missense DCLRE1C variant.

Participants comprised healthy donors of bone marrow. This TCR came from a middle-aged woman in good health and CMV-seropositive. V gene TRBV4-2 combines with J gene TRBJ2-1; 8 bases agree with TRBD2. The sequenced material came from PBMCs. The CDR3 DNA sequence: TGTGCCAGCAGCCGGCGGGGGGCCTCCTACAATGAGCAGTTCTTC. Translation gives CASSRRGASYNEQFF.